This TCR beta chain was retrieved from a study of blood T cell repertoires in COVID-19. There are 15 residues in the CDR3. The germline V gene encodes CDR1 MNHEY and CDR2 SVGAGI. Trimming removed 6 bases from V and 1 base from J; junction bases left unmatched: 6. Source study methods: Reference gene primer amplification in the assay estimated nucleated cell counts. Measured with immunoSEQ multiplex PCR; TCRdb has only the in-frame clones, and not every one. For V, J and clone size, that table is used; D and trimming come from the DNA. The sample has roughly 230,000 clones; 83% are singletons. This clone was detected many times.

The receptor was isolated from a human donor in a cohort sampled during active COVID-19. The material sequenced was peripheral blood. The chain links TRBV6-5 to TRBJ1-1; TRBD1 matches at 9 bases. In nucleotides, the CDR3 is TGTGCCAGCAGCGACACAGGGGGCCAGAACACTGAAGCTTTCTTT. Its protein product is CASSDTGGQNTEAFF.